These 15 T cell receptor beta chains were sequenced from one sample in a study of CD8 T cells in Susac syndrome. cDNA came from about 0.51 to 1 ug RNA primed by random hexamers. TCRdb processed the immunoSEQ multiplex PCR reads anew with MiXCR; each CDR3 protein has one entry. The profile shows some 120,000 distinct CDR3 sequences, 85% to 95% of them singletons. The sample comprised CD8+ T cells from PBMCs. Receptors were obtained from a human donor with multiple sclerosis.

The chain joins TRBV4-1 to TRBJ2-4; D unclear. The CDR3 loop spans 17 amino acids. CDR1 is MGHRA, CDR2 YSYEKL, per germline. Trimming shortened V by 0 bases and J by 1 base, and 13 bases separated the two germline ends. The CDR3 reads CASSQDYAGWAKNIQYF. The CDR3 coding sequence is TGCGCCAGCAGCCAAGATTATGCCGGGTGGGCCAAAAACATTCAGTACTTC.

The chain combines TRBV27 with TRBJ2-7; 8 nucleotides line up with TRBD2. The CDR3 has 15 amino acids. V lost 5 bases to trimming and J lost 4 bases; unmatched junction nucleotides: 10. The germline gives CDR1 MNHEY, CDR2 SMNVEV (reference sequence). The CDR3 DNA follows: TGTGCCAGCAGTCCCGTGGCGGGAGGTTGGTACGAGCAGTACGTC. This gives the protein CASSPVAGGWYEQYV.

This chain uses TRBV5-6 with TRBJ2-1, with a tentative D call TRBD2 (5 bases). This CDR3 has 14 residues. V shed 2 bases and J shed 5 bases, with 11 bases lying between them. Germline assignment: CDR1 SGHDT and CDR2 YYEEEE. CDR3 coding DNA: TGTGCCAGCAGCTTCGGAGGCTCTAACAATGAGCAGTTCTTC. Protein product: CASSFGGSNNEQFF.

The chain has TRBV7-9 and TRBJ1-4; D gene unclear. Germline assignment: CDR1 SEHNR and CDR2 FQNEAQ (reference sequence). The CDR3 contains 14 residues. V lost 5 bases, J lost 6 bases, and 13 bases lay in between. The CDR3 coding sequence is TGTGCCAGCAGCGTGGGAGCCTCCTATGAAAAACTGTTTTTT. It codes for CASSVGASYEKLFF. Complete variable domain (other parts from reference TRBV7-9 and TRBJ1-4): DTGVSQNPRHKITKRGQNVTFRCDPISEHNRLYWYRQTLGQGPEFLTYFQNEAQLEKSRLLSDRFSAERPKGSFSTLEIQRTEQGDSAMYLCASSVGASYEKLFFGSGTQLSVL.

V gene TRBV27 combines with J gene TRBJ1-1; weak D call: TRBD1 (6 bases). V was shortened by 6 bases and J by 4 bases, with 15 bases between the two germline ends. The CDR3 consists of 14 residues. CDR1 is MNHEY and CDR2 is SMNVEV in the germline V gene (reference sequence). The chain's CDR3 is CASSNGLGGTEAFF. The CDR3 DNA is TGTGCCAGCAGCAACGGACTAGGGGGCACTGAAGCTTTCTTT.

The V gene is TRBV7-9, the J gene TRBJ1-2; D may be TRBD1 (6 bases). This CDR3 region has 13 residues. Per germline, CDR1 SEHNR and CDR2 FQNEAQ (reference sequence). With 5 bases removed from V and 4 bases from J, the gap between germline ends came to 11 bases. The CDR3 loop reads CASSPGTIYGYTF. The CDR3 DNA is TGTGCCAGCAGCCCCGGGACAATCTATGGCTACACCTTC.

The chain's CDR3 is CASSLFTYTGELFF. The CDR3 nucleotides are TGCGCCAGCAGCCTGTTCACATACACCGGGGAGCTGTTTTTT. The chain combines TRBV4-1 with TRBJ2-2; no firm D call. Germline values: CDR1 MGHRA, CDR2 YSYEKL. V was clipped by 4 bases and J by 3 bases, with 9 bases between them. There are 14 residues in the CDR3.

The chain uses TRBV5-1 and TRBJ1-2, with 7 bases matching TRBD1. Germline V CDR1 and CDR2: SGHRS, YFSETQ. The CDR3 is 12 residues long. V lost 2 bases and J lost 8; bases outside the gene matches: 3. The CDR3, as DNA: TGCGCCAGCAGCTTCAGGGGGAACGGCTACACCTTC. Translation gives CASSFRGNGYTF. The variable domain in full, completed from reference TRBV5-1 and TRBJ1-2, reads KAGVTQTPRYLIKTRGQQVTLSCSPISGHRSVSWYQQTPGQGLQFLFEYFSETQRNKGNFPGRFSGRQFSNSRSEMNVSTLELGDSALYLCASSFRGNGYTFGSGTRLTVV.

The chain combines TRBV6-1 with TRBJ2-3, with a tentative D call TRBD2 (5 bases). Germline CDR1 is MNHNS and CDR2 is SASEGT. Trimming stripped 6 bases from V and 8 bases from J, with 27 bases between. The CDR3 is 17 residues long. The CDR3 nucleotides are TGTGCCAGCAGCCCTCTCCCGACGTACCGCCCCGCGGGTACGCAGTATTTT. Protein sequence: CASSPLPTYRPAGTQYF.

The V call is TRBV29-1, the J call TRBJ1-1; 11 bases line up with TRBD1. This CDR3 spans 14 amino acids. The V and J ends lost 6 bases and 4 bases, in that order; junction bases with no gene match: 7. Germline assignment: CDR1 SQVTM and CDR2 ANQGSEA. CDR3 nucleotides: TGCAGCGTCGAGGACAGGGGGCGAGTCACTGAAGCTTTCTTT. It codes for CSVEDRGRVTEAFF.

The CDR3 loop reads CASSLSLAPYEQYF. Written as DNA, the CDR3 is TGTGCCAGCAGCTTGTCGCTAGCTCCCTACGAGCAGTACTTC. V usage is TRBV5-4 and J usage is TRBJ2-7, with D possibly TRBD2 on 5 matching bases. The CDR3 has 14 residues. In germline, CDR1 is SGHNT, CDR2 YYREEE (reference sequence). Trimming cost V 1 base and J 2 bases, with 10 bases left between them.

The chain employs TRBV27 and TRBJ2-7, with 8 bases fitting TRBD1. The CDR3 contains 14 residues. The J segment lost 2 bases and the V segment lost 5 bases, leaving 5 bases of the junction unmatched. Germline V gives CDR1 MNHEY, CDR2 SMNVEV (reference sequence). CDR3 protein: CASSQQGVAYEQYF. CDR3 DNA sequence: TGTGCCAGCAGTCAACAGGGGGTTGCCTACGAGCAGTACTTC.

The chain joins TRBV7-9 to TRBJ1-4; D might be TRBD1 (5 bases). Trimming took off 2 bases at V and 9 bases at J, with 13 bases between the two ends. Germline V CDR1 and CDR2: SEHNR, FQNEAQ (reference sequence). The CDR3 is 14 residues long. CDR3 in amino acids: CASSLSRESQKLFF. The CDR3 DNA reads as TGTGCCAGCAGCTTATCCAGGGAGTCGCAAAAACTGTTTTTT.

The V and J genes are TRBV2 and TRBJ2-7; 7 nucleotides line up with TRBD1. Germline V gene data show CDR1 as SNHLY and CDR2 as FYNNEI. The V and J ends lost 7 bases and 2 bases, in that order; junction bases with no gene match: 8. This CDR3 is built from 14 residues. The CDR3 sequence is CASTLRQGPYEQYF. CDR3 sequence (DNA): TGTGCCAGCACCCTACGACAGGGCCCCTACGAGCAGTACTTC.

V and J are TRBV30 and TRBJ1-4; weak D call: TRBD1 (5 bases). This CDR3 has 16 residues. Germline CDR1 GTSNPN, CDR2 SVGIG (reference sequence). V was cut by 1 base and J by 4 bases, with 16 bases left in between. The CDR3 DNA sequence: TGTGCCTGGAGTGCCCTAACGGCAGGGCTTAATGAAAAACTGTTTTTT. It yields the protein CAWSALTAGLNEKLFF.